The 7 T cell receptor beta chains listed next were all sequenced from one sample in a study of graft-versus-host responses after intestinal transplantation. The antigens these receptors bind are not known. Repertoires were generated with immunoSEQ multiplex PCR, while TCRdb's copy carries only in-frame clones and drops some. The top ten clones hold approximately 1.2% of a sample with roughly 100,000 clones, approximately 93% of them seen once. Sequencing was performed on unstimulated CD8+ T cells sorted from spleen or lymph node cells, taken before intestinal transplant. Source of these receptors: a human donor who received an intestinal transplant.

This clone has only one observation. The chain carries TRBV5-5 and TRBJ2-1; tentatively, D is TRBD1 or TRBD2 (5 bases each). Per the germline V gene, CDR1 is SGHKS and CDR2 is YYEKEE (reference sequence). The CDR3 sequence is 16 residues long. Trimming left V 4 bases short and J 5 bases short, with 19 bases between. The chain's CDR3 is CASSGRDFGGDNEQFF. Written as DNA, the CDR3 is TGTGCCAGCAGCGGCCGCGATTTTGGGGGAGACAATGAGCAGTTCTTC.

This rearrangement joins TRBV19 to TRBJ2-2, with D hard to call. The germline CDR1 and CDR2 sequences are LNHDA and SQIVND (reference sequence). Trimming removed 4 bases at V and 0 bases at J, with 9 bases between. The CDR3 is made up of 15 amino acids. CDR3 loop: CASSRADSNTGELFF. In nucleotides, the CDR3 is TGTGCCAGTAGTAGAGCAGACTCGAACACCGGGGAGCTGTTTTTT.

V usage is TRBV6-5 and J usage is TRBJ2-2; D is undetermined. Per the germline V gene, CDR1 is MNHEY and CDR2 is SVGAGI. The CDR3 sequence is 13 residues long. Deletions cut 5 bases from V and 7 bases from J, with 11 bases between. The DNA for the CDR3 is TGTGCCAGCAGTAAGGTTGCAGACGGGGAGCTGTTTTTT. Protein product: CASSKVADGELFF.

The V gene is TRBV13, the J gene TRBJ2-7; D is perhaps TRBD1 (6 bases). CDR1 is PRHDT and CDR2 is FYEKMQ in the germline V gene (reference sequence). V lost 5 bases and J 2 bases, leaving 13 bases between the germline ends. CDR3 size: 14 residues. The CDR3 DNA follows: TGTGCCAGCAGCGGCCGGGACAAAGCCTACGAGCAGTACTTC. It specifies CASSGRDKAYEQYF. Filled out from reference TRBV13 and TRBJ2-7, the complete variable domain reads AAGVIQSPRHLIKEKRETATLKCYPIPRHDTVYWYQQGPGQDPQFLISFYEKMQSDKGSIPDRFSAQQFSDYHSELNMSSLELGDSALYFCASSGRDKAYEQYFGPGTRLTVT.

The chain employs TRBV9 and TRBJ1-4; possible D gene TRBD1, 6 bases. This CDR3 contains 15 residues. The germline CDR1 and CDR2 sequences are SGDLS and YYNGEE. V lost 2 bases and J lost 8, with 16 bases in between. The CDR3 DNA follows: TGTGCCAGCAGCGTCGGGGGCAACCTGGGGGAAAAACTGTTTTTT. It yields the protein CASSVGGNLGEKLFF.

The rearrangement joins TRBV27 to TRBJ2-7; 11 positions match TRBD1. The CDR3 length is 15 residues. Germline CDR1 reads MNHEY; CDR2 reads SMNVEV (reference sequence). Losses at the gene ends were 4 bases for V and 2 bases for J; bases not matched to a gene: 4. CDR3 sequence (DNA): TGTGCCAGCAGTTCAAGGGGACAGGGGGCCTACGAGCAGTACTTC. Amino acid sequence: CASSSRGQGAYEQYF.

V gene TRBV19 combines with J gene TRBJ2-2, with D uncertain. CDR1 LNHDA and CDR2 SQIVND come from the germline V gene (reference sequence). Trimming took off 5 bases at V and 8 bases at J, with 15 bases between the two ends. The CDR3 runs 14 residues. CDR3 sequence (DNA): TGTGCCAGTAGTGTATCAGGATTACATGGGGAGCTGTTTTTT. Its translation is CASSVSGLHGELFF. The whole variable domain, filled in from reference TRBV19 and TRBJ2-2, reads DGGITQSPKYLFRKEGQNVTLSCEQNLNHDAMYWYRQDPGQGLRLIYYSQIVNDFQKGDIAEGYSVSREKKESFPLTVTSAQKNPTAFYLCASSVSGLHGELFFGEGSRLTVL.